The 28 T cell receptor beta chains reported below all come from one sample, sequenced in a study of tumor-infiltrating lymphocytes in primary liver carcinoma. The study co-extracted DNA and RNA from roughly 20-30 mg of unsorted bulk tissue. Synthesis of TCR beta cDNA was carried out from 500 ng total RNA with a constant-region primer. Researchers made the TCR beta libraries by running three nested multiplex PCR rounds with slightly modified ARM-PCR. In the first two PCR rounds, TRBV1-TRBV30 forward primers were paired with a C-beta reverse primer, and each round lasted about 10 cycles. One entry per CDR3 protein results from TCRdb running MiXCR on the multiplex PCR reads. The sample has approximately 110,000 distinct CDR3 sequences; under 65% are singletons. Sequenced: liver tumor tissue from sampling region 3. Sample subset: tumor region T3, left-lateral pole. All receptors come from a woman aged 60 to 75 with primary liver carcinoma and hepatitis B virus infection.

The rearrangement uses TRBV11-2 and TRBJ1-2, with D unresolved. Germline CDR1 SGHAT, CDR2 FQNNGV. CDR3 length equals 15 residues. Trimming shortened V by 0 bases and J by 2 bases, and 10 bases separated the two germline ends. The CDR3 is CASSLDPEANYGYTF. As DNA, the CDR3 is TGTGCCAGCAGCTTAGATCCAGAGGCCAACTATGGCTACACCTTC. Looking up the rest from reference TRBV11-2 and TRBJ1-2 gives the full variable domain: EAGVAQSPRYKIIEKRQSVAFWCNPISGHATLYWYQQILGQGPKLLIQFQNNGVVDDSQLPKDRFSAERLKGVDSTLKIQPAKLEDSAVYLCASSLDPEANYGYTFGSGTRLTVV.

This chain connects TRBV12-1 to TRBJ2-2; no DNA check was done on the table's D call, TRBD2. TRBV12-1 is classified as a pseudogene. This CDR3 is 16 amino acids long. The CDR3 sequence is CASIAGGYTNTGVLFF. CDR3 coding DNA: TGTGCCAGCATCGCGGGGGGGTACACGAACACCGGGGTGCTGTTTTTT.

This clonotype was found a few times. The chain has TRBV28 and TRBJ2-5; D is undetermined. The CDR3 consists of 13 residues. CDR1 is MDHEN, CDR2 SYDVKM, per germline. Deletions cut 1 base from V and 5 bases from J, with 8 bases between. In nucleotides, the CDR3 is TGTGCCAGCAGTTTATATAAAAAGGAGACCCAGTACTTC. Its translation is CASSLYKKETQYF.

Worth noting for this clonotype: This sequence may be a read error, since a much larger clone differs from it by one base. This chain connects TRBV6-1 to TRBJ2-3; the match to TRBD2 covers 12 bases. Germline assignment: CDR1 MNHNS and CDR2 SASEGT. The CDR3 is made up of 15 amino acids. CDR3 sequence reads: CANSTTSGSADTQYF. CDR3 nucleotides: TGTGCCAACAGTACGACTAGCGGGAGTGCAGATACGCAGTATTTT.

Note on this clonotype: One base away lies a much larger clone, so this may be a sequencing read error. The chain combines TRBV5-1 with TRBJ2-1; 7 bases agree with TRBD1. Germline values: CDR1 SGHRS, CDR2 YFSETQ. The CDR3 loop spans 16 amino acids. CDR3 in amino acids: CASIGTAARSYSEQFF. The CDR3 DNA follows: TGCGCCAGCATCGGGACAGCCGCTAGGTCCTACAGTGAGCAGTTCTTC. Full variable domain (rest looked up from reference TRBV5-1 and TRBJ2-1): KAGVTQTPRYLIKTRGQQVTLSCSPISGHRSVSWYQQTPGQGLQFLFEYFSETQRNKGNFPGRFSGRQFSNSRSEMNVSTLELGDSALYLCASIGTAARSYSEQFFGPGTRLTVL.

This clonotype was observed once. At one boundary the junction diverges from the germline segment, which might be a read error. This sequence joins TRBV6-1 and TRBJ2-3; TRBD2 agrees at 10 bases. The CDR3 is made up of 14 amino acids. Germline assignment: CDR1 MNHNS and CDR2 SASEGT. CDR3 sequence: CAGSLLAGFDTQYF. In DNA form, the CDR3 reads TGTGCCGGCAGTCTACTAGCGGGATTTGATACGCAGTATTTT.

With respect to this clonotype: This CDR3 is missing its conserved last phenylalanine or tryptophan, likely due to a read error. The chain employs TRBV7-9 and TRBJ1-4; possibly TRBD1 for D (5 bases). The CDR3 has 13 residues. The V end was cut by 5 bases, the J end by 8 bases, with 12 bases between. The V gene's germline CDR1 is SEHNR and CDR2 FQNEAQ (reference sequence). The CDR3 DNA reads as TGTGCCAGCAGCCTCGTAGAGGGGGAAAAACTGTTTTAT. It specifies CASSLVEGEKLFY.

A word on this clonotype: Relative to the germline gene, one junction end is altered; a read error may explain this. V gene TRBV4-1 combines with J gene TRBJ1-4; D is uncertain. Per germline, CDR1 MGHRA and CDR2 YSYEKL. The CDR3 runs 16 residues. Here the CDR3 reads CASNSPMGSGGEKLLF. The CDR3, as DNA: TGCGCCAGCAACTCACCCATGGGCAGTGGAGGAGAAAAACTGTTGTTT.

This clonotype was seen ten or more times. The chain combines TRBV10-2 with TRBJ1-5; possibly TRBD1 for D (6 bases). The V gene's germline CDR1 is WSHSY and CDR2 SAAADI. The CDR3 is 12 residues long. V dropped 8 bases and J dropped 5 bases, with 10 bases sitting between them. The CDR3 sequence: CASRGADQPQHF. CDR3 nucleotide sequence: TGCGCCAGCCGGGGGGCCGATCAGCCCCAGCATTTT.

Turning to this clonotype: The junction shows a germline mismatch at one end, possibly a read error. The V and J genes are TRBV11-2 and TRBJ1-2; D is ambiguous. The CDR3 loop spans 16 amino acids. The germline V gene encodes CDR1 SGHAT and CDR2 FQNNGV. CDR3 nucleotides: TGTGCCAGCAACCCAGCCTCGGGGAAGCCTAACTATGCCTACACTTTC. The encoded protein is CASNPASGKPNYAYTF.

Of note for this clonotype: A much larger clone differs by one base, so this may be a read error. This chain connects TRBV6-2 or TRBV6-3 to TRBJ2-3, with 8 bases aligning to TRBD2. The CDR3 is 14 amino acids. Germline V CDR1 and CDR2: MNHEY, SVGEGT. The chain's CDR3 is CTSSSGIFTDTQYF. The CDR3 bases are TGTACCAGCAGTAGCGGGATTTTCACAGATACGCAGTATTTT.

In its sample, this clonotype was seen many times. The chain has TRBV28 and TRBJ2-3; D is perhaps TRBD1 or TRBD2 (5 bases each). Between the trimmed V and J ends, which lost 6 bases and 6 bases, there was a span of 13 bases. The CDR3 is 13 amino acids. CDR1 MDHEN and CDR2 SYDVKM come from the germline V gene. CDR3 DNA sequence: TGTGCCAGCAGATCCGGAGGACACGATACGCAGTATTTT. It yields the protein CASRSGGHDTQYF. Full variable domain (remainder filled in from reference TRBV28 and TRBJ2-3): DVKVTQSSRYLVKRTGEKVFLECVQDMDHENMFWYRQDPGLGLRLIYFSYDVKMKEKGDIPEGYSVSREKKERFSLILESASTNQTSMYLCASRSGGHDTQYFGPGTRLTVL.

This sequence joins TRBV4-1 and TRBJ2-7; a possible D gene is TRBD2 (5 bases). The V gene's germline CDR1 is MGHRA and CDR2 YSYEKL. Trimming cost V 0 bases and J 6 bases, with 12 bases left between them. This CDR3 has 14 amino acids. The CDR3 DNA follows: TGCGCCAGCAGCCAAGACGCCGGGGAGCGCGAGCAGTACTTC. The encoded protein is CASSQDAGEREQYF.

In the case of this clonotype: No conserved phenylalanine or tryptophan is present at the end of the CDR3, so a read error is the likely explanation. The genes are TRBV6-5 and TRBJ1-2, with D possibly TRBD1 on 5 matching bases. The V gene's germline CDR1 is MNHEY and CDR2 SVGAGI. The CDR3 is 14 residues long. DNA for the CDR3: TGTGCCAACAGTTACTCGGGGGGGGGCTATGGCTACACCTCC. It codes for CANSYSGGGYGYTS.

Concerning this clonotype: Compared with germline, one end of the junction differs, possibly owing to a read error. This chain connects TRBV11-2 to TRBJ2-1, with D unclear. The V gene's germline CDR1 is SGHAT and CDR2 FQNNGV. This CDR3 is 12 amino acids long. CDR3 nucleotides: TGTGCCAACAGCTTAGTAATAATAGAGCAGTTCTTC. Translating it yields CANSLVIIEQFF.

This clonotype was counted ten times or more. The chain carries TRBV29-1 and TRBJ1-1; 9 positions match TRBD1. This CDR3 has 13 amino acids. J lost 3 bases, V lost 7 bases, and 6 bases had no gene match. The germline V gene has CDR1 SQVTM and CDR2 ANQGSEA. CDR3: CSGRQGEYTEAFF. In DNA form, the CDR3 reads TGCAGCGGACGACAGGGGGAGTACACTGAAGCTTTCTTT.

Judged by abundance, this clonotype is hyperexpanded (1% or more). The chain combines TRBV11-2 with TRBJ2-2, with TRBD2 as a possible D gene (5 bases). V dropped 0 bases and J dropped 8 bases, with 7 bases sitting between them. Per germline, CDR1 SGHAT and CDR2 FQNNGV. The CDR3 is made up of 13 amino acids. CDR3 nucleotide sequence: TGTGCCAGCAGCTTAGATAGGACTGGGGAGCTGTTTTTT. As protein: CASSLDRTGELFF.

To note about this clonotype: A read error may be the cause here, since a much bigger clone is one base away. The chain links TRBV12-3 or TRBV12-4 to TRBJ2-6, with D perhaps given as TRBD1 or TRBD2 (5 bases each). The V end was cut by 0 bases, the J end by 8 bases, with 11 bases between. The CDR3 is 15 amino acids. CDR3 sequence: CASSLAQAGTNVLTF. CDR3 in DNA: TGTGCCAGCAGTTTAGCACAGGCCGGGACCAACGTCCTGACTTTC.

As to this clonotype: A much larger clone sits a single nucleotide away, making a read error possible. V is TRBV28 and J is TRBJ1-1; no definite D call. The CDR3 length is 14 residues. Per the germline V gene, CDR1 is MDHEN and CDR2 is SYDVKM. Trimming pared 8 bases from V and 7 bases from J, leaving 20 bases between. CDR3 nucleotide sequence: TGTGCCAGCCTCGTTGGAGGGATGGCCATTGAAGCTTTCTTT. It encodes CASLVGGMAIEAFF.

About this clonotype: Its ends do not fully match the called genes, so a read error is possible. This chain connects TRBV12-5 to TRBJ2-1; 9 nucleotides line up with TRBD1. Germline V gene data show CDR1 as LGHNT and CDR2 as FRNRAP. The CDR3 has 15 residues. The CDR3 coding sequence is TGTGATAGTGGTTCCGGACAGGGGCTTAACAATGAGCAGTTCTTT. This gives the protein CDSGSGQGLNNEQFF.

A word on this clonotype: The CDR3 does not end in the conserved phenylalanine or tryptophan, so this is likely a read error. The chain carries TRBV10-2 and TRBJ2-6; tentatively, D is TRBD2 (6 bases). CDR1 and CDR2 (germline): WSHSY, SAAADI. The CDR3 is 17 amino acids. V gave up 10 bases and J gave up 0 bases, with 19 bases separating them. CDR3 amino acids: CATEGLAGFSGANVLTS. CDR3 nucleotide sequence: TGCGCCACTGAGGGACTTGCGGGGTTCTCTGGGGCCAACGTCCTGACTTCC.

About this clonotype: This clone may be a read error of a much larger clone one base away. This CDR3 is CTSSVDGTTMNTEAFF. The CDR3 DNA follows: TGCACCAGCAGCGTAGACGGGACAACTATGAACACTGAAGCTTTCTTT. The chain joins TRBV5-1 to TRBJ1-1, with a weak D call TRBD1 (6 bases). The CDR3 consists of 16 residues. Per germline, CDR1 SGHRS and CDR2 YFSETQ.

This clonotype is medium-sized in the sample. This chain joins TRBV11-2 and TRBJ2-5, with D tentatively TRBD1 (6 bases). Deletions cut 4 bases from V and 3 bases from J, with 12 bases between. The germline CDR1 and CDR2 sequences are SGHAT and FQNNGV. The length of the CDR3 is 14 residues. CDR3 amino acids: CASSSYGDKETQYF. The CDR3 nucleotides are TGTGCCAGCAGCTCTTACGGGGACAAAGAGACCCAGTACTTC.

A word on this clonotype: One end of the junction fails to match germline, which may point to a read error. The chain is built from TRBV11-2 and TRBJ2-3; 10 bases are shared with TRBD2. The CDR3 consists of 17 residues. In germline, CDR1 is SGHAT, CDR2 FQNNGV. Here the CDR3 reads CAGSLGGLAYTSDTQYF. Here the CDR3 DNA reads TGTGCCGGCAGCTTAGGGGGACTAGCGTACACCTCAGATACGCAGTATTTT.

On this clonotype: Possible read error: a much larger clone is one base away. The J gene is TRBJ2-3, the V gene TRBV4-1; possibly TRBD1 for D (6 bases). The CDR3 is 15 amino acids. CDR1 is MGHRA and CDR2 is YSYEKL in the germline V gene. CDR3 DNA sequence: TGCGCCAGCAGCCTGGGACACTCCAGCACAGATACGCAGTTTTTT. This translates into CASSLGHSSTDTQFF.

This clonotype was counted only a few times. Possible read error: a much larger clone is one base away. Since the CDR3 does not end with the conserved phenylalanine or tryptophan, this likely comes from a read error. The chain recombines TRBV29-1 with TRBJ2-3; no firm D call. CDR1 and CDR2 (germline): SQVTM, ANQGSEA. Between the trimmed V and J ends, which lost 3 bases and 4 bases, there was a span of 8 bases. The CDR3 is made up of 12 amino acids. The CDR3 region has the DNA TGCAGCGTTGACGGTGAAGCAGATACGCAGTATTCT. Its protein is CSVDGEADTQYS.

This clonotype showed up just a few times. A read error is possible here, since a much larger clone lies one base away. The chain employs TRBV6-1 and TRBJ1-1, with D perhaps TRBD1 (5 bases). Trimming left V 7 bases short and J 4 bases short, with 13 bases between. Germline V gene data show CDR1 as MNHNS and CDR2 as SASEGT. The CDR3 is made up of 13 amino acids. The CDR3 loop is CASNSRVSTEAFF. The CDR3 bases are TGTGCCAGCAACAGCAGGGTCAGCACTGAAGCTTTCTTT.

This clonotype was detected many times. V and J are TRBV11-3 and TRBJ1-2; D is ambiguous. In germline, CDR1 is SGHNT, CDR2 YENEEA. The CDR3 is made up of 15 amino acids. Trimming took off 5 bases at V and 0 bases at J, with 13 bases between the two ends. DNA of the CDR3: TGTGCCAGCAGCCCAAAAGAGAATCCTAACTATGGCTACACCTTC. This encodes CASSPKENPNYGYTF.